The clone carrying this T cell receptor (beta chain) was seen ten or more times. Its antigen remains unknown. Caucasian heritage predominated among both patients and controls. Sequencing was performed with immunoSEQ multiplex PCR; in TCRdb, only in-frame clones are kept and a portion is missing. Altogether roughly 43,000 clones were found in the sample, and no singletons occur. The data originate from a study of T cell clonality in common variable immunodeficiency. Whole-study findings and limits: CVID subjects shared fewer TCRbeta clones than healthy controls did. Links between repertoire features and CVID complications were heterogeneity-limited. The cause of increased CVID clonality remains unclear without subpopulation sequencing.

This clonotype was sampled from a person aged 18 to 70 in good health. Sample: peripheral blood mononuclear cells.

The CDR3 bases that were read are TGTGCCAGTAGTATCGTTGGAGGGCCCGAA. This encodes CASSIVGGPE. The whole CDR3 reads CASSIVGGPEAFF. The J gene is TRBJ1-1, the V gene TRBV19, with unresolved D. The read ends 3 residues before the CDR3 terminus; that terminus is restored from the germline J gene. The CDR3 consists of 13 residues. Germline lookup yields CDR1 LNHDA and CDR2 SQIVND (reference sequence).